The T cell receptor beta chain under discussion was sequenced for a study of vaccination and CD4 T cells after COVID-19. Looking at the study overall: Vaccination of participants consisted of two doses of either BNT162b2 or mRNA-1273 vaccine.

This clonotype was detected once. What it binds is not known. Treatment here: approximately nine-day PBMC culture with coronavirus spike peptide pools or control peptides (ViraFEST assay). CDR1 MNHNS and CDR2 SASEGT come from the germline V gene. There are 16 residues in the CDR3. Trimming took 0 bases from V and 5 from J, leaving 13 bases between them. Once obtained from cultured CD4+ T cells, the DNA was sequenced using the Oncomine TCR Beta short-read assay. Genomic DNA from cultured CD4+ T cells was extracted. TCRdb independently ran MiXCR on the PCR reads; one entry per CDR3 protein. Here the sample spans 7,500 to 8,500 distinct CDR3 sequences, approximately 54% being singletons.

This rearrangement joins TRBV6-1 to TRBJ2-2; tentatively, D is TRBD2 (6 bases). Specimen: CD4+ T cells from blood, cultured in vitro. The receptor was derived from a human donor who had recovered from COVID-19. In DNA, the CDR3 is TGTGCCAGCAGTGAAGCTTGGGGGGTAGGAACCGGGGAGCTGTTTTTT. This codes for CASSEAWGVGTGELFF.